This TCR beta chain was identified during a study of T-cell reconstitution after alpha-beta-depleted transplantation in children. A library of TCRbeta sequences, prepared with unique molecular identifiers, was generated. TCRdb processed the PCR reads anew with MiXCR; each CDR3 protein has one entry. Of fewer than 550,000 distinct CDR3 sequences listed, around 15% are singletons. Findings of the study overall: Several hundred expanded graft clones reportedly supplied alpha-beta T cells about two months after transplant. Counts and diversity of T cells one year after transplant came mostly from newly produced T cells. After transplant, high TCRbeta diversity at day 60 in some patients arose from surviving recipient T cells and thymic progenitors.

Between the trimmed V and J ends, which lost 5 bases and 3 bases, there was a span of 8 bases. Germline CDR1 and CDR2: SGHTA and FQGNSA. The CDR3 covers 12 residues. This clonotype was seen a handful of times. As yet, its antigen is unknown. The gene calls are TRBV7-2 and TRBJ2-7; D gene uncertain. This TCR came from a boy under three years old who had a stem cell transplant for Wiskott-Aldrich syndrome, so the T cells may come from the graft donor. This material consisted of PBMCs, mostly from graft donor cells, taken 360 days after TCRalphabeta/CD19-depleted stem cell transplant. The DNA for the CDR3 is TGTGCCAGCAGCCCAACGATCTACGAGCAGTACTTC. Encoded protein: CASSPTIYEQYF.